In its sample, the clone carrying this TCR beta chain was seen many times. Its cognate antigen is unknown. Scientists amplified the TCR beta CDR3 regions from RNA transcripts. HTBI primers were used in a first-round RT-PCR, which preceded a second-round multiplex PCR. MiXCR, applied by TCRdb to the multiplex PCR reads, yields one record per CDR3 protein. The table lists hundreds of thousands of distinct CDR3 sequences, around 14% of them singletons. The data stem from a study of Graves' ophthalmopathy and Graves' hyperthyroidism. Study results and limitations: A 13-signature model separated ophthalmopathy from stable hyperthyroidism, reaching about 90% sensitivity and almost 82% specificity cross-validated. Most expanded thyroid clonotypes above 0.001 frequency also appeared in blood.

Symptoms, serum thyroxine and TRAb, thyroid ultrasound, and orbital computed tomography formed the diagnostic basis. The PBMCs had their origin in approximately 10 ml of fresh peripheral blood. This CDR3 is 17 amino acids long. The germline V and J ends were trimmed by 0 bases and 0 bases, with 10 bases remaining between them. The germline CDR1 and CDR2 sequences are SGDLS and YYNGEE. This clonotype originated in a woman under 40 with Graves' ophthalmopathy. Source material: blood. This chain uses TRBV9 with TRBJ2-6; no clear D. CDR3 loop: CASSVDSYPSGANVLTF. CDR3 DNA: TGTGCCAGCAGCGTAGATTCGTACCCCTCTGGGGCCAACGTCCTGACTTTC. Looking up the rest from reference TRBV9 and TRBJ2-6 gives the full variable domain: DSGVTQTPKHLITATGQRVTLRCSPRSGDLSVYWYQQSLDQGLQFLIQYYNGEERAKGNILERFSAQQFPDLHSELNLSSLELGDSALYFCASSVDSYPSGANVLTFGAGSRLTVL.